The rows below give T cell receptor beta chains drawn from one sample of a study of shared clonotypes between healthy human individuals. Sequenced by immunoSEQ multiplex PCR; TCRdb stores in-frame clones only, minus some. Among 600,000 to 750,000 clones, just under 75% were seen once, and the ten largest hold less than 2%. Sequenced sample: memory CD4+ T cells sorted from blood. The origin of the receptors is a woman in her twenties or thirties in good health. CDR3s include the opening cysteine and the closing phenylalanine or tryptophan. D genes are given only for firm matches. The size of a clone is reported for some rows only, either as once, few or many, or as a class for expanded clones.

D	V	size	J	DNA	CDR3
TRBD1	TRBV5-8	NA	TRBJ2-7	TGTGCCAGCAGCTCCCGGACAGGGGTCCACGAGCAGTACTTC	CASSSRTGVHEQYF
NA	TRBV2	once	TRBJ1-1	TGTGCCAGCAGAACGGGAGAGAACACTGAAGCTTTCTTT	CASRTGENTEAFF
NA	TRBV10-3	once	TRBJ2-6	TGTGCCATTCCCCGGGACACCAGAATTGGGGCCAACGTCCTGACTTTC	CAIPRDTRIGANVLTF
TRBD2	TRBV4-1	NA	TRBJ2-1	TGCGCCAGCAGCCAAAGGACTAGCGGGAGCATCAATGAGCAGTTCTTC	CASSQRTSGSINEQFF
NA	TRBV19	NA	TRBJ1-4	TGTGCCAGTAGGTATCGGGGACAATTTGAAAAACTGTTTTTT	CASRYRGQFEKLFF
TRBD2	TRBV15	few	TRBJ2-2	TGTGCCACCAGCAGACTAGCGGGACCTCTCACCGGGGAGCTGTTTTTT	CATSRLAGPLTGELFF
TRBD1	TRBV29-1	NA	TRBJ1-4	TGCAGCGGGACCGGACAGGGGGCCGGGGAAAAACTGCTTTTT	CSGTGQGAGEKLLF
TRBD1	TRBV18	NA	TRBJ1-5	TGTGCCAGCACCGGGACAGGCGATCAGCCCCAGCATTTT	CASTGTGDQPQHF
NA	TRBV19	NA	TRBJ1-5	TGTGCCAGTACCGCCCGAGGGGTCCCCCATAGCAATCAGCCCCAGCATTTT	CASTARGVPHSNQPQHF
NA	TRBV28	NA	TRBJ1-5	TGTGCCAGCAGTCCCCTGTCCTATCAGCCCCAGCATTTT	CASSPLSYQPQHF
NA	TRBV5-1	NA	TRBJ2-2	TGCGCCAGCAGCCCCGTCGAGAGGGGAACCGGGGAGCTGTTTTTT	CASSPVERGTGELFF
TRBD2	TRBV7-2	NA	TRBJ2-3	TGTGCCAGCAGCTCGACTTCTGTCATAGCGGGTCCCACGCAGTATTTT	CASSSTSVIAGPTQYF
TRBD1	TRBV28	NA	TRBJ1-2	TGTGCCACAACCTTACGACAGGGGGCGCGTGGCTACACCTTC	CATTLRQGARGYTF
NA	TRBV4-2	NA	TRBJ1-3	TGTGCCAGCAGCCAGGCCCGGGGAAACACCATATATTTT	CASSQARGNTIYF
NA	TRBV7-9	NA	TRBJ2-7	TGTGCCAGCAGCTCAACCCAGTACGAGCAGTACTTC	CASSSTQYEQYF
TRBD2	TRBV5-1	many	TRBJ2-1	TGCGCCAGCAGCGGGACCGGGACTACAAATGAGCAGTTCTTC	CASSGTGTTNEQFF
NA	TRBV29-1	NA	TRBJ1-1	TGCAGCGTTTACAAGAACACTGAAGCTTTCTTT	CSVYKNTEAFF
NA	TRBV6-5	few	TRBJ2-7	TGTGCCAGCAGCCAGGGTGGCGAGCAGTACTTC	CASSQGGEQYF
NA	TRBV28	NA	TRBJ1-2	TGTGCCAGCAGCCCACTCACGGGAGCCCGGGCGCGGGGCTACACCTTC	CASSPLTGARARGYTF
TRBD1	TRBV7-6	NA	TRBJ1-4	TGTGCCAGCAGCTTCGGACAGGGGGATGAAAAACTGTTTTTT	CASSFGQGDEKLFF
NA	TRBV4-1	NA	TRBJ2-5	TGCGCCAGCAGCCAAGGTTCGGTCCACCAAGAGACCCAGTACTTC	CASSQGSVHQETQYF
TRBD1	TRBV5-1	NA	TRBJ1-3	TGCGCCAGCAGCTTTGGGGACAGAGATTCCAACACCATATATTTT	CASSFGDRDSNTIYF
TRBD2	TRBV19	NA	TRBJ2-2	TGTGCCAGTAAGGGACTAGGAGGCACTGGGGAGCTGTTTTTT	CASKGLGGTGELFF
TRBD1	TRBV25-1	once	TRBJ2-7	TGTGCCAGCAGTGAATCCGGACAGGGGAAATACGAGCAGTACTTC	CASSESGQGKYEQYF
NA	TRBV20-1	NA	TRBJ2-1	TGCAGTGCTAGAAAGGGATATGAGCAGTTCTTC	CSARKGYEQFF
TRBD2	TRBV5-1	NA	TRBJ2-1	TGCGCCAGCAGCCCACTTACTAGCGGGAGTTACAATGAGCAGTTCTTC	CASSPLTSGSYNEQFF
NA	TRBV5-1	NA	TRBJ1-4	TGCGCCAGCAGCTTTGGCGTAGGGGGGTATAATGAAAAACTGTTTTTT	CASSFGVGGYNEKLFF
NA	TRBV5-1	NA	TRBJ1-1	TGCGCCAGCAGCTTGGCCGGACGGCAGCTTGAAGCTTTCTTT	CASSLAGRQLEAFF
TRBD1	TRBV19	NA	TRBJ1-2	TGTGCCAGTAGTTCGAACAGGGGAGTCCGAGGTGGATCTAACTATGGCTACACCTTC	CASSSNRGVRGGSNYGYTF
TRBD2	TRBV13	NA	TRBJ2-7	TGTGCCAGCAGCTTAGTCCCGCCGACTGGCGGGAGGGTAGGCTACGAGCAGTACTTC	CASSLVPPTGGRVGYEQYF
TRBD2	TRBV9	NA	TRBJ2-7	TGTGCCAGCAGCGTAGATGGTAGCGGGAGGGGTTTGGGAGAGCAGTACTTC	CASSVDGSGRGLGEQYF
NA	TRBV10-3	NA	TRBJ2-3	TGTGCCATCAGTGATACTAGGGGTCGGAGCACAGATACGCAGTATTTT	CAISDTRGRSTDTQYF
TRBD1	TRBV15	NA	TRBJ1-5	TGTGCCACCAGCAGAAAACCGGGACAGGGCACTTATAGCAATCAGCCCCAGCATTTT	CATSRKPGQGTYSNQPQHF
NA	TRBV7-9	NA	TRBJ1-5	TGTGCCAGCAGCTCAACCACCGCAGGGGAGGCTCAGCCCCAGCATTTT	CASSSTTAGEAQPQHF